The entry below describes one T cell receptor beta chain. Antigen specificity is unknown. Measured with immunoSEQ multiplex PCR; TCRdb has only the in-frame clones, and not every one. The sample contains more than 40,000 clones, 90% to 95% of which appear only once. This sample is part of a study of graft-versus-host responses after intestinal transplantation. At the level of the study: Each patient got anti-thymocyte globulin induction, then tacrolimus and steroids for about 3 years. Study-wide results and caveats: Early post-transplant falls in HvG clones accompanied the peak levels of circulating GvH clones.

The sample consisted of unstimulated CD8+ T cells sorted from spleen or lymph node cells, taken before transplant. The receptor's source is a human donor who was the organ donor for an intestinal transplant.

CDR3 bases: TGTGCCAGCAGCTTGGATTGGGAGGGGTTTATCACCGGGGAGCTGTTTTTT. Translation: CASSLDWEGFITGELFF. The V gene is TRBV5-5, the J gene TRBJ2-2; 7 positions agree with TRBD2. Germline V gene sequence: CDR1 SGHKS, CDR2 YYEKEE (reference sequence). The CDR3 length is 17 residues. The V and J ends lost 0 bases and 4 bases, in that order; junction bases with no gene match: 9.